One sample yielded the 23 T cell receptor beta chains listed below, sequenced in a study of blood T cell repertoires in COVID-19. Clones were sequenced by immunoSEQ multiplex PCR, and TCRdb holds only the in-frame ones, with some missing. The sample shows roughly 50,000 clones, roughly 88% of them seen only once. Input material: peripheral blood. These receptors originate from a man aged 70 or older with acute or convalescent COVID-19.

The V gene is TRBV18, the J gene TRBJ1-2; 9 bases are a match to TRBD1. Unmatched junction bases numbered 9, after V lost 8 bases and J lost 5 bases. CDR3 size: 14 residues. Germline assignment: CDR1 KGHSH and CDR2 LQKENI. The CDR3 nucleotides read TGTGCCAGCGCGCCCGGGACAGGGAGTTATGGCTACACCTTC. Amino acids: CASAPGTGSYGYTF.

The table lists this clone with a count of one. This chain uses TRBV5-6 with TRBJ1-4; D perhaps matches TRBD1 (6 bases). The germline CDR1 and CDR2 sequences are SGHDT and YYEEEE. The CDR3 sequence is 15 residues long. Trimming removed 4 bases from V and 8 bases from J, with 18 bases in between. The CDR3 spells CASSPLLGAQEKLFF. In DNA form, the CDR3 reads TGTGCCAGCAGCCCCCTTTTGGGGGCGCAAGAAAAACTGTTTTTT.

The gene calls are TRBV7-8 and TRBJ1-4; no firm D call. This CDR3 region has 15 residues. V was pared by 5 bases and J by 5 bases, with 15 bases between. Germline CDR1 and CDR2: SGHVS and FQNEAQ. The DNA for the CDR3 is TGTGCCAGCAGCCCAGAGGGCGGGGAAAATGAAAAACTGTTTTTT. Residues: CASSPEGGENEKLFF.

The chain links TRBV4-2 to TRBJ1-6; D possibly corresponds to TRBD1 (5 bases). The ends were cut back, 1 base at V and 6 bases at J, with 7 bases in the middle. There are 14 residues in the CDR3. Germline V gene data show CDR1 as LGHNA and CDR2 as YNFKEQ. CDR3 coding DNA: TGTGCCAGCAGCCAAGTGACAGCTAATTCACCCCTCCACTTT. This codes for CASSQVTANSPLHF.

The V and J genes are TRBV5-1 and TRBJ1-6; 10 nucleotides line up with TRBD1. CDR1 is SGHRS, CDR2 YFSETQ, per germline. CDR3 length: 15 residues. Trimming cost V 4 bases and J 7 bases; bases outside gene matches: 5. In DNA form, the CDR3 reads TGCGCCAGCAGCCAAGGGACAGGGGTGAATTCACCCCTCCACTTT. This sequence encodes CASSQGTGVNSPLHF. The full variable domain, its missing parts supplied by reference TRBV5-1 and TRBJ1-6, is KAGVTQTPRYLIKTRGQQVTLSCSPISGHRSVSWYQQTPGQGLQFLFEYFSETQRNKGNFPGRFSGRQFSNSRSEMNVSTLELGDSALYLCASSQGTGVNSPLHFGNGTRLTVT.

This clone appeared once. CDR3 protein: CASSKERGPTIWNEQYF. The CDR3 nucleotides are TGTGCCAGCAGCAAAGAAAGGGGGCCGACGATCTGGAACGAGCAGTACTTC. The chain is built from TRBV21-1 and TRBJ2-7; TRBD1, the D gene given by the table, was not confirmed from the DNA. TRBV21-1 is an annotated pseudogene. This CDR3 is 17 amino acids long.

The rearrangement uses TRBV5-4 and TRBJ1-1; D might be TRBD1 (5 bases). Germline CDR1 reads SGHNT; CDR2 reads YYREEE (reference sequence). This CDR3 has 16 residues. The V end was cut by 0 bases, the J end by 2 bases, with 14 bases between. The CDR3 sequence is CASSLEAGTTNTEAFF. CDR3 nucleotide sequence: TGTGCCAGCAGCTTGGAGGCGGGGACGACCAACACTGAAGCTTTCTTT.

In its sample, this clone was seen many times. This CDR3 is also generated by other DNA sequences in the sample. The chain has TRBV5-1 and TRBJ2-1; 9 bases agree with TRBD2. Losses at the gene ends were 0 bases for V and 5 bases for J; bases not matched to a gene: 3. This CDR3 spans 15 amino acids. Germline CDR1 SGHRS, CDR2 YFSETQ. This CDR3 is CASSLEAGGNNEQFF. Here the CDR3 DNA reads TGCGCCAGCAGCTTGGAGGCGGGGGGGAACAATGAGCAGTTCTTC.

The V gene is TRBV28, the J gene TRBJ1-2; 10 nucleotides agree with TRBD1. The ends lost 5 bases at V and 8 bases at J; junction bases unmatched: 5. The CDR3 has 13 residues. Per germline, CDR1 MDHEN and CDR2 SYDVKM. CDR3 in DNA: TGTGCCAGCAGTAGCGGACAGGGGGAGGGCTACACCTTC. Its protein is CASSSGQGEGYTF.

This clone showed up just a few times. This chain joins TRBV6-6 and TRBJ1-5; TRBD1 matches 7 bases. The CDR3 is 15 residues long. Looked up from germline, CDR1 is MNHNY and CDR2 is SVGAGI (reference sequence). V gave up 6 bases and J gave up 6 bases; unmatched junction bases: 11. CDR3 coding DNA: TGTGCCAGCAGCCCGACAGGGTCTAGGAGTCAGCCCCAGCATTTT. Amino acid sequence: CASSPTGSRSQPQHF.

The chain employs TRBV27 and TRBJ1-1; tentative D call: TRBD1 (5 bases). The CDR3 extends over 13 amino acids. Trimming removed 1 base from V and 5 bases from J, with 8 bases in between. Germline V gives CDR1 MNHEY, CDR2 SMNVEV (reference sequence). Here the CDR3 DNA reads TGTGCCAGCAGTTTATATGGGGGGACTGAAGCTTTCTTT. It encodes CASSLYGGTEAFF.

The rearrangement joins TRBV7-9 to TRBJ1-1; 8 bases line up with TRBD1. Trimming took 5 bases from V and 3 from J; bases not matched to a gene: 8. The V gene's germline CDR1 is SEHNR and CDR2 FQNEAQ (reference sequence). The CDR3 has 15 residues. CDR3 residues: CASSPTGQGDTEAFF. The CDR3 DNA sequence: TGTGCCAGCAGCCCGACCGGACAGGGTGACACTGAAGCTTTCTTT. The full variable domain, in which reference TRBV7-9 and TRBJ1-1 provide the parts outside the CDR3, is DTGVSQNPRHKITKRGQNVTFRCDPISEHNRLYWYRQTLGQGPEFLTYFQNEAQLEKSRLLSDRFSAERPKGSFSTLEIQRTEQGDSAMYLCASSPTGQGDTEAFFGQGTRLTVV.

This clone was seen just once. This chain links TRBV7-9 with TRBJ1-3, with 7 bases identical to TRBD1. Trimming at V came to 5 bases and at J to 2 bases, leaving 3 bases not matched to a gene. The length of the CDR3 is 14 residues. The V gene's germline CDR1 is SEHNR and CDR2 FQNEAQ (reference sequence). The CDR3 region is CASSAGTAGNTIYF. The CDR3 DNA is TGTGCCAGCAGCGCCGGGACAGCTGGAAACACCATATATTTT. Complete variable domain (other parts from reference TRBV7-9 and TRBJ1-3): DTGVSQNPRHKITKRGQNVTFRCDPISEHNRLYWYRQTLGQGPEFLTYFQNEAQLEKSRLLSDRFSAERPKGSFSTLEIQRTEQGDSAMYLCASSAGTAGNTIYFGEGSWLTVV.

CDR3 coding DNA: TGTGCCAGCAGTCCTTTGGGACAGGGGTCGTACGGCAATCAGCCCCAGCATTTT. Translating it yields CASSPLGQGSYGNQPQHF. The chain is built from TRBV28 and TRBJ1-5; 10 nucleotides line up with TRBD1. Trimming removed 5 bases from V and 2 bases from J; junction bases left unmatched: 12. The CDR3 has 18 amino acids. From germline, CDR1 is MDHEN and CDR2 SYDVKM. Based on the CDR3 plus reference TRBV28 and TRBJ1-5, the full variable domain is DVKVTQSSRYLVKRTGEKVFLECVQDMDHENMFWYRQDPGLGLRLIYFSYDVKMKEKGDIPEGYSVSREKKERFSLILESASTNQTSMYLCASSPLGQGSYGNQPQHFGDGTRLSIL.

This clone has just one count. This rearrangement joins TRBV7-9 to TRBJ1-6, with D hard to call. CDR1 is SEHNR, CDR2 FQNEAQ, per germline (reference sequence). The ends were cut back, 6 bases at V and 7 bases at J, with 13 bases in the middle. The CDR3 is 14 amino acids. The CDR3 here is CASRHQEGNSPLHF. Written as DNA, the CDR3 is TGTGCCAGCAGGCACCAAGAGGGCAATTCACCCCTCCACTTT.

V usage is TRBV29-1 and J usage is TRBJ2-3, with 9 nucleotides matching TRBD1. CDR3 length: 12 amino acids. V lost 7 bases and J lost 6; bases outside the gene matches: 5. Germline values: CDR1 SQVTM, CDR2 ANQGSEA. The CDR3: CSGGTGSDTQYF. The CDR3 nucleotides read TGCAGCGGTGGGACAGGGTCCGATACGCAGTATTTT.

The J gene is TRBJ2-3, the V gene TRBV24-1; 9 positions match TRBD2. Germline CDR1 reads KGHDR; CDR2 reads SFDVKD. V was clipped by 5 bases and J by 3 bases; unmatched bases: 11. The CDR3 sequence is 17 residues long. The CDR3 DNA sequence: TGTGCCACCAGTGGAGATAGCGGGAGAATCGGGACAGATACGCAGTATTTT. Amino acids: CATSGDSGRIGTDTQYF.

The chain couples TRBV14 to TRBJ2-5; tentative D call: TRBD2 (6 bases). Trimming shortened V by 4 bases and J by 0 bases, and 15 bases separated the two germline ends. Germline CDR1 and CDR2: SGHDN and FVKESK. The CDR3 contains 16 residues. CDR3 protein: CASSPYGGGYQETQYF. As DNA, the CDR3 is TGTGCCAGCAGCCCATACGGTGGGGGGTACCAAGAGACCCAGTACTTC. The whole variable domain, filled in from reference TRBV14 and TRBJ2-5, reads EAGVTQFPSHSVIEKGQTVTLRCDPISGHDNLYWYRRVMGKEIKFLLHFVKESKQDESGMPNNRFLAERTGGTYSTLKVQPAELEDSGVYFCASSPYGGGYQETQYFGPGTRLLVL.

The gene calls are TRBV12-3 or TRBV12-4 and TRBJ1-5; D may be TRBD1 (5 bases). The V and J ends lost 3 bases and 4 bases respectively, with 7 bases between them. The CDR3 runs 13 residues. This chain's CDR3 is CASSLTENQPQHF. CDR3 sequence (DNA): TGTGCCAGCAGTTTGACAGAAAATCAGCCCCAGCATTTT.

This clone was counted between two and nine times. The J gene is TRBJ1-1, the V gene TRBV27; TRBD1 might be the D (5 bases). V was trimmed by 5 bases and J by 8 bases, leaving 15 bases between them. The CDR3 is 13 residues long. The germline CDR1 and CDR2 sequences are MNHEY and SMNVEV (reference sequence). CDR3 DNA: TGTGCCAGCAGTACCCGCACGGGGGAGGAAGCTTTCTTT. Amino acid sequence: CASSTRTGEEAFF.

The chain couples TRBV19 to TRBJ2-2; no definite D call. The V end lost 3 bases, the J end lost 1 base, and 3 bases lay between the germline ends. Germline V CDR1 and CDR2: LNHDA, SQIVND (reference sequence). The CDR3 sequence is 13 residues long. The CDR3 here is CASSIQNTGELFF. CDR3 DNA sequence: TGTGCCAGTAGTATCCAGAACACCGGGGAGCTGTTTTTT.

This chain links TRBV9 with TRBJ2-7; a weak D match, TRBD2 (6 bases). The CDR3 length is 14 residues. The V end was cut by 3 bases, the J end by 0 bases, with 10 bases between. Germline CDR1 reads SGDLS; CDR2 reads YYNGEE. The CDR3, as DNA: TGTGCCAGCAGCGGAGGGAGGAGCTCCTACGAGCAGTACTTC. Translated: CASSGGRSSYEQYF.

The J gene is TRBJ2-4, the V gene TRBV25-1, with TRBD2 matching over 13 bases. V gave up 4 bases and J gave up 0 bases; unmatched junction bases: 6. This CDR3 is built from 18 residues. Germline-derived CDR1 and CDR2 are MGHDK and SYGVNS. As DNA, the CDR3 is TGTGCCAGCAGTGGGACTAGCGGGGGTTTTATAGCCAAAAACATTCAGTACTTC. Translating gives CASSGTSGGFIAKNIQYF.